The present T cell receptor beta chain was sequenced within a study of technical replicates of blood from a handful of donors. Repertoires were generated with immunoSEQ multiplex PCR, while TCRdb's copy carries only in-frame clones and drops some. This sample has around 74,000 clones, with around 85% found just once. Losses at the gene ends were 4 bases for V and 4 bases for J; bases not matched to a gene: 8. The CDR3 contains 14 residues. Germline V lookup: CDR1 SGHDT, CDR2 YYEEEE. This clone was seen once. Input material: PBMCs. The sequence derives from a human donor in good health. Some clones in this sample may be carry-over from other donors' samples. The chain is built from TRBV5-6 and TRBJ2-7; 7 bases line up with TRBD1. The CDR3 DNA sequence: TGTGCCAGCAGCACCGGGACAGCCTTTTACGAGCAGTACTTC. Residues: CASSTGTAFYEQYF. Filled out from reference TRBV5-6 and TRBJ2-7, the complete variable domain reads DAGVTQSPTHLIKTRGQQVTLRCSPKSGHDTVSWYQQALGQGPQFIFQYYEEEERQRGNFPDRFSGHQFPNYSSELNVNALLLGDSALYLCASSTGTAFYEQYFGPGTRLTVT.